This T cell receptor beta chain was obtained from a study of blood T cell repertoires in COVID-19. Overall study context: The origin of the acute and convalescent COVID-19 samples was the United States, Italy and Spain. T cells, B-cell-depleted T cells, or PBMCs provided the cDNA or gDNA that served as material.

CDR3 size: 13 residues. Germline CDR1 is SGHDN and CDR2 is FVKESK. Between the trimmed V and J ends, which lost 7 bases and 6 bases, there was a span of 15 bases. This clone was seen at least ten times. Per the authors' pipeline: How many nucleated cells were present was estimated from reference gene primer amplification. Produced via immunoSEQ multiplex PCR; TCRdb's table is partial and in-frame only. V and J calls and clone size are copied from that table; D and trimming were computed from the DNA. Of fewer than 120,000 clones in the sample, around 90% are singletons; the top ten hold around 4.4%. The material sequenced was peripheral blood. V and J are TRBV14 and TRBJ1-2; possibly TRBD1 for D (6 bases). This clonotype was sampled from a human donor in a cohort sampled during active COVID-19. CDR3 region: CASTRQALDGYTF. The CDR3, as DNA: TGTGCCAGCACTAGACAGGCTCTTGATGGCTACACCTTC.